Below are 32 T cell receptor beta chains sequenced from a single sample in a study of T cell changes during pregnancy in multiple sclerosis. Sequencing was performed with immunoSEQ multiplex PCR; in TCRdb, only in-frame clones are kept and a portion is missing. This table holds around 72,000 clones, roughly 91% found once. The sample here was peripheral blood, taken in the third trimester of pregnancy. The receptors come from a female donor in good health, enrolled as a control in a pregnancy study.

The CDR3 protein is CASSDGTSSTDTQYF. The CDR3 DNA is TGTGCCAGCAGTGACGGGACTAGCAGCACAGATACGCAGTATTTT. The J gene is TRBJ2-3, the V gene TRBV6-4; TRBD2 matches at 9 bases. Trimming at V came to 2 bases and at J to 0 bases, leaving 0 bases not matched to a gene. The CDR3 has 15 amino acids. Germline V gives CDR1 MRHNA, CDR2 SNTAGT.

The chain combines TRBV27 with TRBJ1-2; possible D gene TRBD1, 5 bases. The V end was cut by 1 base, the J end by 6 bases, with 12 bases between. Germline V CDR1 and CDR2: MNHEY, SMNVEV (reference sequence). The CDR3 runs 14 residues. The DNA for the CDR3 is TGTGCCAGCAGTTTATTGGCCGGGGGGGATGGCTACACCTTC. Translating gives CASSLLAGGDGYTF.

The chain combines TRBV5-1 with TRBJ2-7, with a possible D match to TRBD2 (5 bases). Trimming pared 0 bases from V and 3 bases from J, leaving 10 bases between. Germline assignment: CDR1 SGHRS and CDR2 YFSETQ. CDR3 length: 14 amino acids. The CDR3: CASSLGGYFYEQYF. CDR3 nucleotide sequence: TGCGCCAGCAGCTTGGGAGGGTACTTCTACGAGCAGTACTTC.

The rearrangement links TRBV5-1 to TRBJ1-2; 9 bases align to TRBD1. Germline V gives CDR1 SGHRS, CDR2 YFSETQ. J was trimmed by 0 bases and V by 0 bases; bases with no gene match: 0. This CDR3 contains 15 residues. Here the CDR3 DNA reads TGCGCCAGCAGCTTGGGACAGGGGGCTAACTATGGCTACACCTTC. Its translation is CASSLGQGANYGYTF.

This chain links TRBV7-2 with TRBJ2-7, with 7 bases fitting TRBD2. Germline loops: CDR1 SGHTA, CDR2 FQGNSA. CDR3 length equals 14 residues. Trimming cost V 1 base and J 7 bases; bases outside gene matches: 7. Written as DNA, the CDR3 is TGTGCCAGCAGCTTAGGGCTAGCGGTTGCTGAGCAGTACTTC. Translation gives CASSLGLAVAEQYF.

The CDR3: CASSLVVGHDYEQYF. CDR3 in DNA: TGTGCCAGCAGCTTAGTAGTGGGGCACGACTACGAGCAGTACTTC. The chain uses TRBV11-2 and TRBJ2-7, with D maybe TRBD1 (5 bases). Trimming cost V 1 base and J 3 bases, with 13 bases left between them. CDR1 and CDR2 from the germline V gene are SGHAT and FQNNGV. This CDR3 is 15 amino acids long.

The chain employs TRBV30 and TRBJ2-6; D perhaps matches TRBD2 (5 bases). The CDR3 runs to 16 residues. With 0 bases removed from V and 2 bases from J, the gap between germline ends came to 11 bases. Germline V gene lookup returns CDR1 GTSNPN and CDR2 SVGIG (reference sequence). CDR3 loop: CAWSVRGGAGANVLTF. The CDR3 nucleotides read TGTGCCTGGAGTGTACGGGGTGGCGCTGGGGCCAACGTCCTGACTTTC.

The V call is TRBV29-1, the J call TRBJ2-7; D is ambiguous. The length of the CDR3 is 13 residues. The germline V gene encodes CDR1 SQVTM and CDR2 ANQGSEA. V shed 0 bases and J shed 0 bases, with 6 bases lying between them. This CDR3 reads CSVEDLSSYEQYF. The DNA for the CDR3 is TGCAGCGTTGAAGATCTTAGCTCCTACGAGCAGTACTTC.

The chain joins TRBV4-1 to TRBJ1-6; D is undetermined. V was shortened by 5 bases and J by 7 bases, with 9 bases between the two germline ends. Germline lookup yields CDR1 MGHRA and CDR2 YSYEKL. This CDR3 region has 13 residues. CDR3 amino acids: CASSMGGNSPLHF. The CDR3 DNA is TGCGCCAGCAGCATGGGAGGGAATTCACCCCTCCACTTT.

Here the CDR3 reads CASGRTGANEKLFF. The CDR3 nucleotides read TGTGCCAGCGGTCGGACAGGGGCTAATGAAAAACTGTTTTTT. The chain combines TRBV25-1 with TRBJ1-4; 9 bases agree with TRBD1. After removal of 8 bases from V and 3 bases from J, the junction contained 4 bases not matched to a gene. CDR3 length: 14 amino acids. CDR1 is MGHDK and CDR2 is SYGVNS in the germline V gene.

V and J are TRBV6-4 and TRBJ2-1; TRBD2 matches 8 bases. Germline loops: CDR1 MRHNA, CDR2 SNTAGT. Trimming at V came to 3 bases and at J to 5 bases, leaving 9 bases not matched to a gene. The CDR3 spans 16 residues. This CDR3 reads CASSEEVGGGHNEQFF. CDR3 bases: TGTGCCAGCAGTGAGGAAGTCGGCGGGGGGCACAATGAGCAGTTCTTC.

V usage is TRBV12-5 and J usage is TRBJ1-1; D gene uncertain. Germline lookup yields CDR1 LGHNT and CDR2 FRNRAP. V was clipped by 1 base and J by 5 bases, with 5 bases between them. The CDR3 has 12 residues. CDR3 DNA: TGTGCTAGTGGTTTGGGGCAAACTGAAGCTTTCTTT. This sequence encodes CASGLGQTEAFF.

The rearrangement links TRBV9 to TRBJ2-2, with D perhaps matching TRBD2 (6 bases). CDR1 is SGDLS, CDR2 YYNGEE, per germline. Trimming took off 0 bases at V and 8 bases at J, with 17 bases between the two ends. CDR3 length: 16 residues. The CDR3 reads CASSVDLARAGGELFF. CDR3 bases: TGTGCCAGCAGCGTAGATCTGGCCAGGGCGGGAGGGGAGCTGTTTTTT.

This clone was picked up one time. The CDR3 DNA sequence: TGTGCCAGCAGCCCAGAGGCAGAGTCTCCCTACGAGCAGTACTTC. Protein: CASSPEAESPYEQYF. The chain links TRBV7-6 to TRBJ2-7, with D unresolved. Germline V gene data show CDR1 as SGHVS and CDR2 as FNYEAQ. This CDR3 has 15 amino acids. The V end was cut by 5 bases, the J end by 2 bases, with 16 bases between.

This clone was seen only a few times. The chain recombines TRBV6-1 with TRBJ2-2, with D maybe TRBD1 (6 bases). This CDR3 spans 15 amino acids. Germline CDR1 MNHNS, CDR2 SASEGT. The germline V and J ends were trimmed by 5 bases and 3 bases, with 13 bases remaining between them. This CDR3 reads CASSPNPGDTGELFF. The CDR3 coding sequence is TGTGCCAGCAGTCCGAACCCAGGGGACACCGGGGAGCTGTTTTTT.

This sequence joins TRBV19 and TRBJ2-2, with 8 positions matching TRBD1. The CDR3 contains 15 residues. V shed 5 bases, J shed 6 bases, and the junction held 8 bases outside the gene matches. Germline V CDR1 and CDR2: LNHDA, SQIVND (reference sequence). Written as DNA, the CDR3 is TGTGCCAGTAGTGTATCAGGGGGCAGGGCCGGGGAGCTGTTTTTT. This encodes CASSVSGGRAGELFF. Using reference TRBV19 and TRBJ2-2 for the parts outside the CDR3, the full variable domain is DGGITQSPKYLFRKEGQNVTLSCEQNLNHDAMYWYRQDPGQGLRLIYYSQIVNDFQKGDIAEGYSVSREKKESFPLTVTSAQKNPTAFYLCASSVSGGRAGELFFGEGSRLTVL.

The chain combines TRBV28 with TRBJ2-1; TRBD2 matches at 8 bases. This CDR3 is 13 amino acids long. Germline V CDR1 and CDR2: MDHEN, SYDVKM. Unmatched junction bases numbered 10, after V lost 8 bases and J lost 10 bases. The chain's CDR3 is CASGELAEGEQFF. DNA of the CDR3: TGTGCCAGCGGGGAACTAGCGGAAGGGGAGCAGTTCTTC.

The CDR3 reads CSARAGREQYF. The CDR3 DNA follows: TGCAGTGCTAGGGCGGGTAGGGAGCAGTACTTC. The chain is built from TRBV20-1 and TRBJ2-7; D possibly corresponds to TRBD2 (5 bases). Germline lookup yields CDR1 DFQATT and CDR2 SNEGSKA (reference sequence). The germline V and J ends were trimmed by 3 bases and 7 bases, with 10 bases remaining between them. This CDR3 is 11 amino acids long.

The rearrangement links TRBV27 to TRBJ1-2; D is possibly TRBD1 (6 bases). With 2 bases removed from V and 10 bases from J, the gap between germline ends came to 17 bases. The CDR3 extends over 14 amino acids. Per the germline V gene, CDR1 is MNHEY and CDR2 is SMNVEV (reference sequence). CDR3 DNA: TGTGCCAGCAGTTTACTCCAGACAGGCGTAAACTACACCTTC. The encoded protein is CASSLLQTGVNYTF.

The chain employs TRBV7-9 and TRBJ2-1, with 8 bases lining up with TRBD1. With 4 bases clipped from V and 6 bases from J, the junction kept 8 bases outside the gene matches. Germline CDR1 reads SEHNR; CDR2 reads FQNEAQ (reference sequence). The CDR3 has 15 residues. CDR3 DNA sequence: TGTGCCAGCAGCTGGCAGGCAGGGGGCCGCAATGAGCAGTTCTTC. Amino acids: CASSWQAGGRNEQFF.

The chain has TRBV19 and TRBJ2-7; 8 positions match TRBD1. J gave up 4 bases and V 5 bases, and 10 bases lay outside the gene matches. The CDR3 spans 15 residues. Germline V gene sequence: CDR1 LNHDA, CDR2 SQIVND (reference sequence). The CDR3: CASSEGTGVWYEQYF. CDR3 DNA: TGTGCCAGTAGTGAGGGGACAGGTGTATGGTACGAGCAGTACTTC. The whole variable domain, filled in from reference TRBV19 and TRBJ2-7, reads DGGITQSPKYLFRKEGQNVTLSCEQNLNHDAMYWYRQDPGQGLRLIYYSQIVNDFQKGDIAEGYSVSREKKESFPLTVTSAQKNPTAFYLCASSEGTGVWYEQYFGPGTRLTVT.

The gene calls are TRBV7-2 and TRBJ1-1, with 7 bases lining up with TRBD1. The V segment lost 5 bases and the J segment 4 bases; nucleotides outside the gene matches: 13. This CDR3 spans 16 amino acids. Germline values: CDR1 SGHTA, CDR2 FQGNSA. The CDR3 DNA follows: TGTGCCAGCAGCCAACTCCGACAGGGTGGGGGCACTGAAGCTTTCTTT. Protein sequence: CASSQLRQGGGTEAFF.

The CDR3 DNA sequence: TGCGCCAGCAGGGAGGGAGCAGATACGCAGTATTTT. Its translation: CASREGADTQYF. The chain uses TRBV5-1 and TRBJ2-3; tentatively, D is TRBD2 (6 bases). Germline lookup yields CDR1 SGHRS and CDR2 YFSETQ. V was trimmed by 5 bases and J by 4 bases, leaving 8 bases between them. This CDR3 is 12 amino acids long.

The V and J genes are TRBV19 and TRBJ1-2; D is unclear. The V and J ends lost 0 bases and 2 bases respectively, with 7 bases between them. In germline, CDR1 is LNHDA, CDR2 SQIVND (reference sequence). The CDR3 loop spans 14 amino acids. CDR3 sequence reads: CASSIDPGNYGYTF. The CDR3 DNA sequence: TGTGCCAGTAGTATAGATCCAGGAAACTATGGCTACACCTTC.

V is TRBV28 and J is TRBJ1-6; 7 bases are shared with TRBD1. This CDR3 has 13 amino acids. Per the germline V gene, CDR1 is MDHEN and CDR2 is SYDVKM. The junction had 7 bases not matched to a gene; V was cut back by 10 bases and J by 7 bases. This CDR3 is CATTGDSNSPLHF. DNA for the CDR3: TGTGCCACCACAGGGGACTCGAATTCACCCCTCCACTTT. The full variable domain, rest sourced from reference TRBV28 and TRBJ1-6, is DVKVTQSSRYLVKRTGEKVFLECVQDMDHENMFWYRQDPGLGLRLIYFSYDVKMKEKGDIPEGYSVSREKKERFSLILESASTNQTSMYLCATTGDSNSPLHFGNGTRLTVT.

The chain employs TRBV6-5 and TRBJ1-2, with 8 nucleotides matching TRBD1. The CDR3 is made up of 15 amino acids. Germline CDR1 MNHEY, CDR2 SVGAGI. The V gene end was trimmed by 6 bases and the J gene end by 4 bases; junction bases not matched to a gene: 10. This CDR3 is CASRSSGGPSYGYTF. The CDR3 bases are TGTGCCAGCAGGTCCTCAGGGGGCCCGTCCTATGGCTACACCTTC.

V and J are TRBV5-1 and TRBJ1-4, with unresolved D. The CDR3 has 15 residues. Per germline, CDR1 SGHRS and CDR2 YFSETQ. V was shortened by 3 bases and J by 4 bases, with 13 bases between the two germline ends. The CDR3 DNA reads TGCGCCAGCAGCTACTCCGGAGGTTTTAATGAAAAACTGTTTTTT. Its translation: CASSYSGGFNEKLFF. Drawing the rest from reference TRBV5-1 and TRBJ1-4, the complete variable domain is KAGVTQTPRYLIKTRGQQVTLSCSPISGHRSVSWYQQTPGQGLQFLFEYFSETQRNKGNFPGRFSGRQFSNSRSEMNVSTLELGDSALYLCASSYSGGFNEKLFFGSGTQLSVL.

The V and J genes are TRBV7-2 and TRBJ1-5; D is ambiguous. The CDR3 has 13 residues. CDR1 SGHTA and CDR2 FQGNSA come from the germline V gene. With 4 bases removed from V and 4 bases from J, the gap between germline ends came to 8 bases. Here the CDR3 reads CASSWSGNQPQHF. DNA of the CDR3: TGTGCCAGCAGCTGGTCCGGGAATCAGCCCCAGCATTTT. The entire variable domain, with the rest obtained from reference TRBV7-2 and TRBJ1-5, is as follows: GAGVSQSPSNKVTEKGKDVELRCDPISGHTALYWYRQSLGQGLEFLIYFQGNSAPDKSGLPSDRFSAERTGGSVSTLTIQRTQQEDSAVYLCASSWSGNQPQHFGDGTRLSIL.

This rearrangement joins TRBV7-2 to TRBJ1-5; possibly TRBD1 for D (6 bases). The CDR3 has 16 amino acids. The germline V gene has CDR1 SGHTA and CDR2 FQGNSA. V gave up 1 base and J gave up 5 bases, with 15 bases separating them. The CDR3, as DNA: TGTGCCAGCAGCTTAGATCGTTCAGGGGCCCATCAGCCCCAGCATTTT. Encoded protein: CASSLDRSGAHQPQHF.

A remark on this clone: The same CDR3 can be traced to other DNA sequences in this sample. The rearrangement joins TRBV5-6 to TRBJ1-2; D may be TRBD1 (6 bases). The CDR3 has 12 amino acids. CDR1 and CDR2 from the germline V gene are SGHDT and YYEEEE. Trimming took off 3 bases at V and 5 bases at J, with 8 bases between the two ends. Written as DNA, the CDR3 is TGTGCCAGCAGCTCAGGACAGTATGGCTACACCTTC. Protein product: CASSSGQYGYTF.

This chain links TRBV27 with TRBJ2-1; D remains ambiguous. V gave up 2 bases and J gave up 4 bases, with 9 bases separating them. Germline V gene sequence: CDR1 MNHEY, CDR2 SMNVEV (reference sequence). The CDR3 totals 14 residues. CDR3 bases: TGTGCCAGCAGTTTAGGCGGTACTTACAATGAGCAGTTCTTC. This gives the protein CASSLGGTYNEQFF.

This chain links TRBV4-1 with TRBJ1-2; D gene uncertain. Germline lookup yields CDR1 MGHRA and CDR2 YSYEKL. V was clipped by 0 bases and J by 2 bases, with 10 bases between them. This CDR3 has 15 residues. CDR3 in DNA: TGCGCCAGCAGCCAAGATAACACGGGGAACTATGGCTACACCTTC. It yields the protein CASSQDNTGNYGYTF.